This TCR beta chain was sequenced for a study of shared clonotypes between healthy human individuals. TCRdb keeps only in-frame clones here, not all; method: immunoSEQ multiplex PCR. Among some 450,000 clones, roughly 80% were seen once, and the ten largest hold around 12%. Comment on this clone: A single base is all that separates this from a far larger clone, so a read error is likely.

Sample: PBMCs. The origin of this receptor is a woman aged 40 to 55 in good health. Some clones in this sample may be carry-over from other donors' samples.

CDR3 sequence (DNA): TGTGCCAGCAGACATAGCGGGAGGGATTACTATTCCTACAATGAGCAGTTCTTC. Its protein product is CASRHSGRDYYSYNEQFF. The chain joins TRBV5-6 to TRBJ2-1; 11 bases align to TRBD2. Germline V gene data show CDR1 as SGHDT and CDR2 as YYEEEE. V shed 5 bases, J shed 1 base, and the junction held 11 bases outside the gene matches. CDR3 length: 18 amino acids. The full variable domain, completed using reference TRBV5-6 and TRBJ2-1, is DAGVTQSPTHLIKTRGQQVTLRCSPKSGHDTVSWYQQALGQGPQFIFQYYEEEERQRGNFPDRFSGHQFPNYSSELNVNALLLGDSALYLCASRHSGRDYYSYNEQFFGPGTRLTVL.